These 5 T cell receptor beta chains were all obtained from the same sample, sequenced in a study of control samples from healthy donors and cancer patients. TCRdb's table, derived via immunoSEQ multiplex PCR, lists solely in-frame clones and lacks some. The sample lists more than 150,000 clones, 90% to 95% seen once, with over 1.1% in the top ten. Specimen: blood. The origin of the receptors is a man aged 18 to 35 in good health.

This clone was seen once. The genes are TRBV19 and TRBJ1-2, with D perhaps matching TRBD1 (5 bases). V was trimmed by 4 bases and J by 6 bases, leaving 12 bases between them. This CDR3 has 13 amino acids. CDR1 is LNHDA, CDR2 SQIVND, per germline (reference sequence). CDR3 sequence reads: CASSNRAGDGYTF. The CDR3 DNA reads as TGTGCCAGTAGTAACCGGGCGGGGGATGGCTACACCTTC.

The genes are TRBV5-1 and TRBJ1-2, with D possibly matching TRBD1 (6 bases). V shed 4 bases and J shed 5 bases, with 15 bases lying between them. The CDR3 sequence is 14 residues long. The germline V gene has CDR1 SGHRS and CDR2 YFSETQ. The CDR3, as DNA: TGCGCCAGCAGCCCGGAGGGGCAGGGGTATGGCTACACCTTC. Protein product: CASSPEGQGYGYTF.

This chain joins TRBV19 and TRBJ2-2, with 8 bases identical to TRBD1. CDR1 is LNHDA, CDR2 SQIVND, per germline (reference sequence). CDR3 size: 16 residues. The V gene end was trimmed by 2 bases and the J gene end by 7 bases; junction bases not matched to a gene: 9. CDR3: CASSIYYGQGFGELFF. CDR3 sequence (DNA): TGTGCCAGTAGTATATATTATGGACAGGGCTTCGGGGAGCTGTTTTTT.

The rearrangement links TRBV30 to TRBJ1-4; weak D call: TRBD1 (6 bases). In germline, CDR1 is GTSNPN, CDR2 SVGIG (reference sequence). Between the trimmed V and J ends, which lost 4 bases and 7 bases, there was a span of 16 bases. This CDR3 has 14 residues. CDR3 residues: CAWTTQGWVEKLFF. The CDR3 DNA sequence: TGTGCCTGGACTACACAGGGATGGGTTGAAAAACTGTTTTTT.

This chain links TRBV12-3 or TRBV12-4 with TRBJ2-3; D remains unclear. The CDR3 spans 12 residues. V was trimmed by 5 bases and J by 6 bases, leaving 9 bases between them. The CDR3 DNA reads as TGTGCCAGCAGTCCGCGTAGGGATACGCAGTATTTT. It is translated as CASSPRRDTQYF.